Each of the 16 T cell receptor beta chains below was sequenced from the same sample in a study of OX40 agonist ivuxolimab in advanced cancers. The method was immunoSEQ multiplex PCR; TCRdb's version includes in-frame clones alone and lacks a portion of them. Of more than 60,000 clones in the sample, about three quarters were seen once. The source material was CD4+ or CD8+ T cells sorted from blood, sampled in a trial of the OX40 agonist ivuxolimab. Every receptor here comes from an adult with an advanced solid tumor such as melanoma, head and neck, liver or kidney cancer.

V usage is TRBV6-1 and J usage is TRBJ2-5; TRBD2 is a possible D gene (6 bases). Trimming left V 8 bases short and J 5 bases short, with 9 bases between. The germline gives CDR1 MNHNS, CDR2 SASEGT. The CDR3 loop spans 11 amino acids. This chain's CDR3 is CASRAGETQYF. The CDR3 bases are TGTGCCAGCCGGGCGGGGGAGACCCAGTACTTC.

The CDR3: CASSLVGLAGEEQYF. In DNA form, the CDR3 reads TGTGCCAGCAGCTTAGTAGGCCTAGCGGGAGAAGAGCAGTACTTC. The chain is built from TRBV7-2 and TRBJ2-7, with 10 bases matching TRBD2. The V segment lost 1 base and the J segment 7 bases; nucleotides outside the gene matches: 7. This CDR3 is 15 amino acids long. CDR1 is SGHTA, CDR2 FQGNSA, per germline.

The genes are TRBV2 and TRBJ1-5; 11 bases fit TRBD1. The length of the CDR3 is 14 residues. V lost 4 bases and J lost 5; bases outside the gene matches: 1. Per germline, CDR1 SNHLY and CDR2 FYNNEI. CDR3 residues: CASSGTGGYQPQHF. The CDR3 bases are TGTGCCAGCAGTGGGACAGGGGGCTATCAGCCCCAGCATTTT.

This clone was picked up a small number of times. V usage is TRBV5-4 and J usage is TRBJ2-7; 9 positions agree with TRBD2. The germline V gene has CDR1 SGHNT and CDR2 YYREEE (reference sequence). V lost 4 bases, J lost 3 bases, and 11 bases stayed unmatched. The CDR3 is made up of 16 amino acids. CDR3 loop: CASSNPSGTSLYEQYF. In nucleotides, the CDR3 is TGTGCCAGCAGCAATCCCTCCGGGACTAGCCTCTACGAGCAGTACTTC.

The CDR3 sequence is CASSFTDGNSGANVLTF. DNA for the CDR3: TGTGCCAGCAGCTTTACCGACGGAAACTCTGGGGCCAACGTCCTGACTTTC. The gene calls are TRBV11-3 and TRBJ2-6; D gene unclear. Trimming removed 3 bases from V and 0 bases from J, with 12 bases in between. CDR1 SGHNT and CDR2 YENEEA come from the germline V gene. The CDR3 has 17 amino acids.

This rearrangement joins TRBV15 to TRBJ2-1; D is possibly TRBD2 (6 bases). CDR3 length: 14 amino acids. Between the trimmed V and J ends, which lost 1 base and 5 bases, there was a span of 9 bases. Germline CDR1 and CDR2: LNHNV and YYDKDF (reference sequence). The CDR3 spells CATSRGGDNNEQFF. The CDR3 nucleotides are TGTGCCACCAGCAGAGGCGGGGATAACAATGAGCAGTTCTTC.

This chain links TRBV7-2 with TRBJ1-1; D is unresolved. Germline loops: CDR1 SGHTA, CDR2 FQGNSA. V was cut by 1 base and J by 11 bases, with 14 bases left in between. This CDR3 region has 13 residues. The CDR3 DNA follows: TGTGCCAGCAGCTTAGAGACCTCCAGAATCGCTTTCTTT. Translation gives CASSLETSRIAFF.

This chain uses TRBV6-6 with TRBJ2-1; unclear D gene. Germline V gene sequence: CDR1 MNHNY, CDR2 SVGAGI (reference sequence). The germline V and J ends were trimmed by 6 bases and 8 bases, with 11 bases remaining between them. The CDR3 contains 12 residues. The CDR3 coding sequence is TGTGCCAGCAGCCCCCCACGCGATGAGCAGTTCTTC. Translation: CASSPPRDEQFF.

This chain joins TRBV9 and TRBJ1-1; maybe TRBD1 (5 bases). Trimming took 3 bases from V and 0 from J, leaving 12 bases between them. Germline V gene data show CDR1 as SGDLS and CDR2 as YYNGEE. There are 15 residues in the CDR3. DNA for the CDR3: TGTGCCAGCAGCGACAACCAGGGACTGAACACTGAAGCTTTCTTT. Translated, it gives CASSDNQGLNTEAFF.

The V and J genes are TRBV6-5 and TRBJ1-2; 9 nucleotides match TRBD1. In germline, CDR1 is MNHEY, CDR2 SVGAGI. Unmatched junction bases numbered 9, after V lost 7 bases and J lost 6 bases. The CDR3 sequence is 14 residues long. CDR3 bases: TGTGCCAGCAAACCGGACAGGGGTTATGATGGCTACACCTTC. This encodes CASKPDRGYDGYTF.

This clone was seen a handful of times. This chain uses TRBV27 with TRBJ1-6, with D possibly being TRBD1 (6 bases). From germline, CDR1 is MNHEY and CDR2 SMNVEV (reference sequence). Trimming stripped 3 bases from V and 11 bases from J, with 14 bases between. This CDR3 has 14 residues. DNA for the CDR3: TGTGCCAGCAGTTTTGGGGGCTCGGAGGCACCCCTCCACTTT. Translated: CASSFGGSEAPLHF.

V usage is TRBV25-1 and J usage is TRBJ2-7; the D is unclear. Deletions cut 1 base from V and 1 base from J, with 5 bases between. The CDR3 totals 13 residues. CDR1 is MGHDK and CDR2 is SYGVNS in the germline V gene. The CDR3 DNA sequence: TGTGCCAGCAGTGAATTGGGTTCCTACGAGCAGTACTTC. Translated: CASSELGSYEQYF.

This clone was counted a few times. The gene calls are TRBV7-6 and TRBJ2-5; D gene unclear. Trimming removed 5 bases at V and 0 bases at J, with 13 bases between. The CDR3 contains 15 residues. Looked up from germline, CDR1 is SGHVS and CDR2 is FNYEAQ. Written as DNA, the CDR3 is TGTGCCAGCAGCCTTCGGCAAGGACACCAAGAGACCCAGTACTTC. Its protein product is CASSLRQGHQETQYF.

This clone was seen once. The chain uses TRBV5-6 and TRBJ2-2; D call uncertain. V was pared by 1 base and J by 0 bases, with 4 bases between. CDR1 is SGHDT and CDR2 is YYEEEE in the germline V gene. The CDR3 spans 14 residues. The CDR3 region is CASSLFPNTGELFF. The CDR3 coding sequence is TGTGCCAGCAGCTTGTTTCCGAACACCGGGGAGCTGTTTTTT.

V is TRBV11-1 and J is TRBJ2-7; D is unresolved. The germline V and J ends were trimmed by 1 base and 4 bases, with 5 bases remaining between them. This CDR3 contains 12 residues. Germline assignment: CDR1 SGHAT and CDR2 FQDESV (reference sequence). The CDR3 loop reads CASSLGVYEQYF. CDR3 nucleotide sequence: TGTGCCAGCAGCTTAGGGGTATACGAGCAGTACTTC.

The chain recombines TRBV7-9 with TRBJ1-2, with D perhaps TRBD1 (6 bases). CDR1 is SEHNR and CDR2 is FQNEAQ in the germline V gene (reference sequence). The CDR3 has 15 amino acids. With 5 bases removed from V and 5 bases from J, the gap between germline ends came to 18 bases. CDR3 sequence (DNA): TGTGCCAGCAGCCCCCTACGACAGGCACTGTATGGCTACACCTTC. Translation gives CASSPLRQALYGYTF.